The sequence of this T cell receptor beta chain was determined in a study of somatic mutations in cytotoxic T cells in rheumatoid arthritis. Study-level background: It was right after diagnosis, before any treatment, that patient blood (about 32 ml EDTA) was drawn. Sorted by flow to nearly 100% purity were some V beta antibody-stained T-cell populations, including V beta1+ cells sequenced for TCRB. Points from the study as a whole: TRBV07's slight underrepresentation, observed in rheumatoid arthritis patients, lacked adjustment for multiple comparisons.

On this clone: Its cognate antigen is unknown.

In germline, CDR1 is SGDLS, CDR2 YYNGEE. This CDR3 is built from 17 residues. V was trimmed by 0 bases and J by 4 bases, leaving 18 bases between them. Clones were sequenced by immunoSEQ multiplex PCR, and TCRdb holds only the in-frame ones, with some missing. This sample yields 14,000 or so clones, of which 70% to 85% are seen a single time; 28% belongs to the top ten. V usage is TRBV9 and J usage is TRBJ2-3, with D perhaps given as TRBD1 or TRBD2 (7 bases each). This clonotype was sampled from an adult with rheumatoid arthritis. The sequenced material came from CD8+ T cells sorted from blood. The CDR3 loop reads CASSVEGGTALSDTQYF. In DNA, the CDR3 is TGTGCCAGCAGCGTAGAGGGAGGGACAGCGCTGTCAGATACGCAGTATTTT.